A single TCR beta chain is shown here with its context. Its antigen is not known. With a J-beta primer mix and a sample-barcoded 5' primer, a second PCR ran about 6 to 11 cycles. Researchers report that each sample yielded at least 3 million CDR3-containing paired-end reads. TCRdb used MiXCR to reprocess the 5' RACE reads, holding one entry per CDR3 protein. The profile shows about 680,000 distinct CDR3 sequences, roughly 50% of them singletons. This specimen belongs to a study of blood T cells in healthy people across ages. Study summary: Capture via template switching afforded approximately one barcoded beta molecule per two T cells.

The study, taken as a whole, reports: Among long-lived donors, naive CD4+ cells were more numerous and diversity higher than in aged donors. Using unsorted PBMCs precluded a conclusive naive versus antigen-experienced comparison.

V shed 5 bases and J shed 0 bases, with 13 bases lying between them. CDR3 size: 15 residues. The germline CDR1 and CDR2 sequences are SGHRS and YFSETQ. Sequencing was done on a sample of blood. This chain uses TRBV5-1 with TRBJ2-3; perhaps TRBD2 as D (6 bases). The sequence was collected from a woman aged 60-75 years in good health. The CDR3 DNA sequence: TGCGCCAGCAGACCCCTAGCGTCTAGCACAGATACGCAGTATTTT. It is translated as CASRPLASSTDTQYF.